Following are 4 T cell receptor beta chains from one sample sequenced in a study of cytomegalovirus exposure and HLA in healthy donors. It was with 60 Vbeta and 13 Jbeta primers that the PCR ran. Data came from immunoSEQ multiplex PCR; TCRdb stores just in-frame clones and leaves some out. The sample carries 150,000 to 160,000 clones, over 65% recorded once. Material for sequencing was PBMCs. Receptor source: a young man in good health and CMV-seronegative.

In its sample, this clone was seen once. The chain has TRBV30 and TRBJ2-1; maybe TRBD1 (5 bases). The CDR3 length is 15 residues. Between the trimmed V and J ends, which lost 3 bases and 0 bases, there was a span of 12 bases. Germline V CDR1 and CDR2: GTSNPN, SVGIG (reference sequence). The DNA for the CDR3 is TGTGCCTGGAGACAAACAGGCTTCTCCTACAATGAGCAGTTCTTC. It codes for CAWRQTGFSYNEQFF.

CDR3 nucleotides: TGTGCCAGCAGCTCCCTGGCAGGGGGTCGTGACGAGCAGTACTTC. As protein: CASSSLAGGRDEQYF. This chain joins TRBV7-9 and TRBJ2-7, with 7 bases aligning to TRBD1. The germline V gene has CDR1 SEHNR and CDR2 FQNEAQ (reference sequence). This CDR3 spans 15 amino acids. The trim removed 4 bases at V and 5 bases at J, leaving 11 bases unmatched.

This clone appeared a few times. V and J are TRBV28 and TRBJ1-1, with no clear D. The CDR3 extends over 12 amino acids. Germline loops: CDR1 MDHEN, CDR2 SYDVKM. V was trimmed by 6 bases and J by 10 bases, leaving 15 bases between them. The DNA for the CDR3 is TGTGCCAGCAGCCTGGACGGACTAGGAGCTTTCTTT. Its translation is CASSLDGLGAFF.

In its sample, this clone was seen a few times. The chain combines TRBV7-8 with TRBJ2-5; 10 bases agree with TRBD2. The DNA end lines up better with TRBJ2-7; the J call may be wrong. The length of the CDR3 is 15 residues. CDR1 SGHVS and CDR2 FQNEAQ come from the germline V gene. The CDR3 bases are TGTGCCAGCAGCACCAGACTAGCGGGCTCCTACGAGCAGTACTTC. Its translation: CASSTRLAGSYEQYF.